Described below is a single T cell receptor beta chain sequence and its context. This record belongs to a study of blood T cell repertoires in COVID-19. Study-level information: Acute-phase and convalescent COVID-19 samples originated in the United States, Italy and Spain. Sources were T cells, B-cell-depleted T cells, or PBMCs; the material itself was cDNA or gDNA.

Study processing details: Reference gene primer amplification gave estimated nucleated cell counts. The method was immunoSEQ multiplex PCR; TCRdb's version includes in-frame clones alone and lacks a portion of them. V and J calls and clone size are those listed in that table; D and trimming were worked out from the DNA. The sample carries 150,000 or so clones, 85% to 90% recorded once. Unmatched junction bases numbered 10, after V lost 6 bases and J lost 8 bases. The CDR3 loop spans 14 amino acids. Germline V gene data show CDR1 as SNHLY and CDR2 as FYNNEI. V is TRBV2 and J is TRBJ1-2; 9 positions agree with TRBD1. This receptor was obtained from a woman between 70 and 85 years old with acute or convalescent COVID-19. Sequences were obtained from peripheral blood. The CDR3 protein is CASRHRGLLIGYTF. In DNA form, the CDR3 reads TGTGCCAGCAGACACAGGGGGCTTTTGATAGGCTACACCTTC.